The 16 T cell receptor beta chains below all came from one sample that was sequenced in a study of T cell responses to AZD1222 COVID-19 vaccine. Assay: immunoSEQ multiplex PCR; the TCRdb copy retains only in-frame clones and omits some. The sample shows nearly 110,000 clones, 75% to 90% of them seen only once. The sample in question was peripheral blood, obtained on day 0 of AZD1222 vaccination. These receptor sequences come from an adult in good health.

This chain connects TRBV6-5 to TRBJ2-7, with 9 bases identical to TRBD2. Germline V CDR1 and CDR2: MNHEY, SVGAGI. With 7 bases clipped from V and 0 bases from J, the junction kept 1 base outside the gene matches. The CDR3 has 13 amino acids. As DNA, the CDR3 is TGTGCCAGCAAGACTAGCGGCTCCTACGAGCAGTACTTC. Protein product: CASKTSGSYEQYF.

This clone came up a few times. The V and J genes are TRBV21-1 and TRBJ2-3; the table's D call, TRBD2, has no DNA check behind it. TRBV21-1 is given as a pseudogene. This CDR3 region has 19 residues. The CDR3 spells CASSNLTTRTYPRADTQYF. In DNA, the CDR3 is TGTGCCAGCAGCAATTTAACGACCCGGACTTACCCCCGCGCAGATACGCAGTATTTT.

The chain uses TRBV28 and TRBJ1-2; 12 bases map to TRBD1. CDR1 and CDR2 (germline): MDHEN, SYDVKM. With V trimmed by 6 bases and J by 7 bases, 6 bases remained unmatched. The CDR3 covers 14 residues. CDR3 sequence: CASRSGTGGFGYTF. The CDR3 nucleotides are TGTGCCAGCAGGTCCGGGACAGGGGGCTTTGGCTACACCTTC.

The rearrangement uses TRBV25-1 and TRBJ2-3, with D possibly being TRBD1 or TRBD2 (5 bases each). The V end lost 1 base, the J end lost 2 bases, and 16 bases lay between the germline ends. CDR3 length: 17 residues. Germline V gene sequence: CDR1 MGHDK, CDR2 SYGVNS. CDR3 protein: CASSEFRGEENTDTQYF. CDR3 in DNA: TGTGCCAGCAGTGAATTTAGAGGGGAAGAAAACACAGATACGCAGTATTTT.

V is TRBV19 and J is TRBJ2-7; 7 bases align to TRBD1. CDR1 and CDR2 from the germline V gene are LNHDA and SQIVND (reference sequence). There are 14 residues in the CDR3. V lost 5 bases and J lost 2; bases outside the gene matches: 6. The CDR3 DNA reads TGTGCCAGTAGTCCCTTAGACAGGGCCTACGAGCAGTACTTC. Its protein is CASSPLDRAYEQYF.

The chain joins TRBV12-3 or TRBV12-4 to TRBJ1-5; perhaps TRBD1 as D (5 bases). The V end lost 4 bases, the J end lost 6 bases, and 10 bases lay between the germline ends. This CDR3 spans 13 amino acids. CDR3 nucleotides: TGTGCCAGCAGTTCAGGGTACGGTCAGCCCCAGCATTTT. Translating gives CASSSGYGQPQHF.

This chain uses TRBV2 with TRBJ1-2; D is possibly TRBD1 (5 bases). CDR1 SNHLY and CDR2 FYNNEI come from the germline V gene. The CDR3 sequence is 13 residues long. V lost 6 bases and J lost 8, with 16 bases in between. The CDR3 here is CASSTGPGRGYTF. The CDR3 coding sequence is TGTGCCAGCAGCACGGGACCCGGCAGGGGCTACACCTTC.

The V call is TRBV30, the J call TRBJ2-1, with D perhaps TRBD1 (6 bases). Trimming took off 1 base at V and 10 bases at J, with 11 bases between the two ends. The germline gives CDR1 GTSNPN, CDR2 SVGIG (reference sequence). This CDR3 has 12 amino acids. In nucleotides, the CDR3 is TGTGCCTGGAGTGAACAGGGAAGCGAGCAGTTCTTC. This sequence encodes CAWSEQGSEQFF.

CDR3 residues: CASRDRDINGYTF. For the CDR3, the DNA is TGTGCCAGCAGGGACAGGGATATCAATGGCTACACCTTC. This sequence joins TRBV6-5 and TRBJ1-2, with 8 bases lining up with TRBD1. After removal of 6 bases from V and 6 bases from J, the junction contained 6 bases not matched to a gene. CDR1 is MNHEY and CDR2 is SVGAGI in the germline V gene. The CDR3 is 13 amino acids.

J is TRBJ1-1 and V is TRBV11-3, with D possibly TRBD1 on 5 matching bases. Germline loops: CDR1 SGHNT, CDR2 YENEEA. The CDR3 spans 12 residues. Trimming cost V 8 bases and J 4 bases, with 11 bases left between them. CDR3 coding DNA: TGTGCCAGCGAGGGGTCCAGCACTGAAGCTTTCTTT. Protein product: CASEGSSTEAFF.

This clone appeared a single time. This chain connects TRBV10-3 to TRBJ1-5, with D possibly being TRBD1 (5 bases). From germline, CDR1 is ENHRY and CDR2 SYGVKD. V lost 1 base and J 4 bases, leaving 8 bases between the germline ends. The CDR3 runs 14 residues. In DNA form, the CDR3 reads TGTGCCATCAGTGAGTATTCAGGGAATCAGCCCCAGCATTTT. Encoded protein: CAISEYSGNQPQHF.

The chain recombines TRBV7-3 with TRBJ1-5; D gene ambiguous. CDR1 is SGHTA, CDR2 FQGTGA, per germline. The CDR3 contains 13 residues. V gave up 2 bases and J gave up 6 bases, with 8 bases separating them. The CDR3 region is CASSLEPGQPQHF. The CDR3 DNA is TGTGCCAGCAGCTTAGAACCCGGTCAGCCCCAGCATTTT.

This chain uses TRBV9 with TRBJ2-7, with D perhaps TRBD1 (6 bases). The CDR3 length is 16 residues. Germline-derived CDR1 and CDR2 are SGDLS and YYNGEE. Trimming left V 0 bases short and J 0 bases short, with 13 bases between. The CDR3 spells CASSVDRERSSYEQYF. Here the CDR3 DNA reads TGTGCCAGCAGCGTAGACAGGGAGCGGTCCTCCTACGAGCAGTACTTC.

V is TRBV18 and J is TRBJ2-5; weak D call: TRBD1 (6 bases). This CDR3 has 15 amino acids. With 4 bases removed from V and 0 bases from J, the gap between germline ends came to 12 bases. Germline V CDR1 and CDR2: KGHSH, LQKENI. The CDR3 reads CASSLQGLYQETQYF. The CDR3 nucleotides are TGTGCCAGCTCACTTCAGGGGTTGTACCAAGAGACCCAGTACTTC.

The chain links TRBV2 to TRBJ1-1; D remains ambiguous. V was clipped by 2 bases and J by 8 bases, with 18 bases between them. The CDR3 length is 15 residues. The germline V gene encodes CDR1 SNHLY and CDR2 FYNNEI. The CDR3 is CASSEFVSRAAEAFF. The CDR3 DNA reads as TGTGCCAGCAGTGAATTCGTGTCGCGGGCGGCGGAAGCTTTCTTT.

The chain couples TRBV6-5 to TRBJ1-5; D gene unclear. The CDR3 spans 14 residues. V was clipped by 5 bases and J by 5 bases, with 13 bases between them. CDR1 MNHEY and CDR2 SVGAGI come from the germline V gene. The CDR3 DNA follows: TGTGCCAGCAGTCCCTTTCCGGGAGATCAGCCCCAGCATTTT. It encodes CASSPFPGDQPQHF.